This T cell receptor beta chain emerged from a study of T cell changes during pregnancy in multiple sclerosis. This CDR3 has 14 amino acids. The V and J ends lost 5 bases and 2 bases, in that order; junction bases with no gene match: 6. Germline V gene sequence: CDR1 SGHRS, CDR2 YFSETQ. Here immunoSEQ multiplex PCR was the method, and the copy in TCRdb shows in-frame clones only, minus some. The sample holds tens of thousands of clones, 75% to 95% seen once. Sequencing was performed on peripheral blood, taken before pregnancy. The chain carries TRBV5-1 and TRBJ2-5; TRBD1 matches 7 bases. The receptor was derived from a female donor with multiple sclerosis, enrolled in a pregnancy study. CDR3 residues: CASRSGTAQETQYF. As DNA, the CDR3 is TGCGCCAGCAGGTCCGGGACAGCGCAAGAGACCCAGTACTTC.